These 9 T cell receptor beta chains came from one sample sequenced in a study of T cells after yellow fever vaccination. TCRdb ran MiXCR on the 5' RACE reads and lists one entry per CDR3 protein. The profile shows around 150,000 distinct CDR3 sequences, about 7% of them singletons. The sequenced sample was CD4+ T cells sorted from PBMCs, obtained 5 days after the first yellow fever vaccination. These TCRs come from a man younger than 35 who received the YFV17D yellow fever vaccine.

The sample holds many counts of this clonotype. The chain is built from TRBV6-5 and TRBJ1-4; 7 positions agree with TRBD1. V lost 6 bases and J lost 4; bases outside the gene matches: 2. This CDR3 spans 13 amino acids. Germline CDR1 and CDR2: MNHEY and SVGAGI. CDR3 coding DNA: TGTGCCAGCAGGGGACAGATTAATGAAAAACTGTTTTTT. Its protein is CASRGQINEKLFF.

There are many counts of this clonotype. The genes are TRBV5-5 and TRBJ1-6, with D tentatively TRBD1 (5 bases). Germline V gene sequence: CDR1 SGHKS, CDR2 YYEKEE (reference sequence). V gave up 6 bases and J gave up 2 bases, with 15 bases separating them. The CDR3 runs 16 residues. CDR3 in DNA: TGTGCCAGCAAGAGAAACGGGGGTACCTATAATTCACCCCTCCACTTT. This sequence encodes CASKRNGGTYNSPLHF.

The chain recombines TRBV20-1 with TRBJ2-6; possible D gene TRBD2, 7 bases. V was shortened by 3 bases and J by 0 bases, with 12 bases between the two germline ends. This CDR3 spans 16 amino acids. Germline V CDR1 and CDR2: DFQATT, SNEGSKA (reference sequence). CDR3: CSASGGLHSGANVLTF. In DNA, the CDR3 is TGCAGTGCTAGCGGGGGGCTACACTCTGGGGCCAACGTCCTGACTTTC.

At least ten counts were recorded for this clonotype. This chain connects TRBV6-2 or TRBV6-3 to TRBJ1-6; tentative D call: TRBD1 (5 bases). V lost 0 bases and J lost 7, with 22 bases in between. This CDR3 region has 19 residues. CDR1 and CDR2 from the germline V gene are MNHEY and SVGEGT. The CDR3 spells CASSYSKQALRRRNSPLHF. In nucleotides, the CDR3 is TGTGCCAGCAGTTACTCGAAACAGGCTCTCCGCCGCAGAAATTCACCCCTCCACTTT.

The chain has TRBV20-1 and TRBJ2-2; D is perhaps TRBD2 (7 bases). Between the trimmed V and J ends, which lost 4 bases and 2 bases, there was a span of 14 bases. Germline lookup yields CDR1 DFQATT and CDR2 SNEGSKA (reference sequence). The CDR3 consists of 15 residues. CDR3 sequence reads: CSAMRGGANTGELFF. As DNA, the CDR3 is TGCAGTGCTATGAGGGGGGGGGCCAACACCGGGGAGCTGTTTTTT.

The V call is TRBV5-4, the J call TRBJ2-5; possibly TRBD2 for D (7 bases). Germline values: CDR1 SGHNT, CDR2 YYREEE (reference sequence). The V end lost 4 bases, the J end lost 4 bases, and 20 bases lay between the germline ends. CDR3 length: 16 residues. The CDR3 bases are TGTGCCAGCAGCCTGGGTGGAAGGGGGGGCCGAGAGACCCAGTACTTC. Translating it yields CASSLGGRGGRETQYF.

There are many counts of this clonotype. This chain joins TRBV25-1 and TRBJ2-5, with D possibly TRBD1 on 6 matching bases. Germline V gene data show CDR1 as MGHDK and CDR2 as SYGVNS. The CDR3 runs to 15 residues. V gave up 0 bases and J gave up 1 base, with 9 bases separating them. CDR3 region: CASSEYLGAQETQYF. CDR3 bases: TGTGCCAGCAGTGAATATCTGGGGGCCCAAGAGACCCAGTACTTC.

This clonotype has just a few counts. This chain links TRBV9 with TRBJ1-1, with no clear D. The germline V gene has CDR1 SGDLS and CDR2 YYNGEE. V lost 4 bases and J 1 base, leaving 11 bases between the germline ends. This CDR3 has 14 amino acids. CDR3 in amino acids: CASSLTEKNTEAFF. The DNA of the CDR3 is TGTGCCAGCAGCCTCACTGAGAAGAACACTGAAGCTTTCTTT.

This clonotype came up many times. The chain's CDR3 is CASSLAAQMNTEAFF. The CDR3 bases are TGCGCCAGCAGCTTGGCCGCGCAAATGAACACTGAAGCTTTCTTT. The chain employs TRBV5-1 and TRBJ1-1; D remains unclear. Germline CDR1 is SGHRS and CDR2 is YFSETQ. This CDR3 is built from 15 residues. V was pared by 0 bases and J by 0 bases, with 9 bases between.